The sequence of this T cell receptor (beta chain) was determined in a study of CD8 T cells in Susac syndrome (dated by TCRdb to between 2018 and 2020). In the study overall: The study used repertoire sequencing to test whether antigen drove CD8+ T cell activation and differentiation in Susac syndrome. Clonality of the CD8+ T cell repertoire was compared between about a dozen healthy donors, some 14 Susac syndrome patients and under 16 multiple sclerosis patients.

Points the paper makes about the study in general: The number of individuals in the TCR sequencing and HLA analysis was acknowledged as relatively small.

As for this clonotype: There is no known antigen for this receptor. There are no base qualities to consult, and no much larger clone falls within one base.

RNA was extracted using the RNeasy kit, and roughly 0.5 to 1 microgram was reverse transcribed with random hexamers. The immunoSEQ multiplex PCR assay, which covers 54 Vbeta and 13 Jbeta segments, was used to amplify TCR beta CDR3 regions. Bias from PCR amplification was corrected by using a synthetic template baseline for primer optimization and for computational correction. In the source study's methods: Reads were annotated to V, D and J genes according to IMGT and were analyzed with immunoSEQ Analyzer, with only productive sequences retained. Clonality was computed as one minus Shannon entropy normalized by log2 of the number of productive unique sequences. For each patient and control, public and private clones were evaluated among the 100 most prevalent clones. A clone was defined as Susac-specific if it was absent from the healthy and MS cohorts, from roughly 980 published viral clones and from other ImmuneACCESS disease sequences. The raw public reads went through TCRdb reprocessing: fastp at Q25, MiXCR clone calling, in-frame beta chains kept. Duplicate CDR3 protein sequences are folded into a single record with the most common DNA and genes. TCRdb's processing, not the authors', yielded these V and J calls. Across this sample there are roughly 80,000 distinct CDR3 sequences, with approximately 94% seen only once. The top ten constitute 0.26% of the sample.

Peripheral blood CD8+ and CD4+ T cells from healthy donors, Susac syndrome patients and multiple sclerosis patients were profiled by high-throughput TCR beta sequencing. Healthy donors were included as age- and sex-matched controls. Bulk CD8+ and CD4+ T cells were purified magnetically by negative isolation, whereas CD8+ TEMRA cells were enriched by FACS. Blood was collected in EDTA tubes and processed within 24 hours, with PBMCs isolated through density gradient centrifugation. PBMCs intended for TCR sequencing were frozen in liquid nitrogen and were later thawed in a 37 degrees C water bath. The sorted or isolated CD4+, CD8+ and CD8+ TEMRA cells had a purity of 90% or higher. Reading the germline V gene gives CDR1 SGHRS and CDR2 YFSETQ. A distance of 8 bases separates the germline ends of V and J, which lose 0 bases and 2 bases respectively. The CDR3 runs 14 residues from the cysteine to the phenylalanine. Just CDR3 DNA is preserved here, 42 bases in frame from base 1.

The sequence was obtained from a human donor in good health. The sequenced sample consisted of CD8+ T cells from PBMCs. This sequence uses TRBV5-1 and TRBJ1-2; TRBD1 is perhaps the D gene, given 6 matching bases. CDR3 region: CASSLGTENYGYTF. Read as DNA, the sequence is TGCGCCAGCAGCTTGGGGACAGAGAACTATGGCTACACCTTC.